This TCR beta chain was captured by sequencing in a study of cytomegalovirus exposure and HLA in healthy donors. This PCR relied on a set of 60 Vbeta primers and 13 Jbeta primers. Using immunoSEQ multiplex PCR, the repertoire was profiled, and TCRdb retains in-frame clones only, with some absent. The table records roughly 150,000 clones, over 75% of them present only once. The sequenced material came from PBMCs. This receptor was identified in a male donor in good health and CMV-seronegative.

CDR3 residues: CASKGLGNTEAFF. The CDR3 DNA reads TGTGCCAGCAAGGGGTTAGGGAACACTGAAGCTTTCTTT. The rearrangement uses TRBV19 and TRBJ1-1; tentatively, D is TRBD1 (5 bases). Germline V CDR1 and CDR2: LNHDA, SQIVND (reference sequence). The CDR3 extends over 13 amino acids. Trimming stripped 9 bases from V and 1 base from J, with 12 bases between.